What follows are 10 T cell receptor beta chains derived from one specimen sequenced in a study of blood T cells in healthy people across ages. The second PCR ran about 6 to 12 cycles with a sample-barcoded 5' primer and J-beta primers. TCRdb redid the calling of the 5' RACE reads with MiXCR, one entry per CDR3 protein. The sample has approximately 690,000 distinct CDR3 sequences, 40% to 50% seen once; the top ten hold around 30%. The sequencing sample was made of blood. These TCRs come from a man older than 75 in good health.

This clonotype showed up just a few times. The chain employs TRBV7-2 and TRBJ2-5; TRBD1 matches 7 bases. CDR3 size: 15 residues. Losses at the gene ends were 0 bases for V and 7 bases for J; bases not matched to a gene: 8. Germline values: CDR1 SGHTA, CDR2 FQGNSA. This CDR3 reads CASSLADRASGTQYF. The CDR3 DNA sequence: TGTGCCAGCAGCTTAGCTGACAGGGCAAGCGGGACCCAGTACTTC.

This clonotype was detected many times. The chain joins TRBV20-1 to TRBJ2-1; 10 bases are shared with TRBD1. Per germline, CDR1 DFQATT and CDR2 SNEGSKA (reference sequence). The CDR3 is made up of 15 amino acids. The J segment lost 4 bases and the V segment lost 5 bases, leaving 8 bases of the junction unmatched. The chain's CDR3 is CSALGTGDFYNEQFF. The CDR3 DNA is TGCAGTGCTCTCGGGACAGGGGACTTTTACAATGAGCAGTTCTTC.

The chain links TRBV20-1 to TRBJ2-3; D remains unclear. Germline V CDR1 and CDR2: DFQATT, SNEGSKA (reference sequence). The V end was cut by 0 bases, the J end by 4 bases, with 5 bases between. The CDR3 has 12 amino acids. The CDR3 bases are TGCAGTGCTAGAGATGGGCCAGATACGCAGTATTTT. It encodes CSARDGPDTQYF.

There are a few counts of this clonotype. The chain uses TRBV20-1 and TRBJ1-6; the match to TRBD1 covers 8 bases. Germline V CDR1 and CDR2: DFQATT, SNEGSKA (reference sequence). The junction had 4 bases not matched to a gene; V was cut back by 3 bases and J by 6 bases. The CDR3 loop spans 14 amino acids. CDR3 sequence reads: CSASRTGSNSPLHF. The CDR3 DNA sequence: TGCAGTGCTAGCCGGACAGGGAGTAATTCACCCCTCCACTTT.

The chain carries TRBV7-2 and TRBJ1-2; D is uncertain. CDR3 length equals 13 residues. Deletions cut 8 bases from V and 7 bases from J, with 17 bases between. Germline V gives CDR1 SGHTA, CDR2 FQGNSA. CDR3 region: CASPSVDIGGYTF. CDR3 nucleotides: TGTGCCAGCCCTTCTGTAGACATCGGTGGCTACACCTTC.

Regarding this clonotype: A much larger clone lies a single base off, so this may be a read error. V usage is TRBV9 and J usage is TRBJ2-1; no definite D call. Per germline, CDR1 SGDLS and CDR2 YYNGEE. Trimming left V 1 base short and J 9 bases short, with 11 bases between. CDR3 length: 13 residues. The CDR3 sequence is CASSVKGLPEQFF. The CDR3 DNA follows: TGTGCCAGCAGCGTAAAGGGCTTACCTGAGCAGTTCTTC.

In its sample, this clonotype was seen a few times. This CDR3 is CASSLATGVGNEQFF. CDR3 nucleotides: TGTGCCAGCAGCTTAGCGACAGGGGTGGGGAATGAGCAGTTCTTC. The chain combines TRBV7-2 with TRBJ2-1; 8 positions agree with TRBD1. The germline V gene encodes CDR1 SGHTA and CDR2 FQGNSA. This CDR3 contains 15 residues. Germline trimming cut 0 bases from V and 7 bases from J; bases unmatched to any gene: 5.

The chain couples TRBV5-4 to TRBJ1-1; tentative D call: TRBD1 (6 bases). CDR3 length: 15 residues. CDR1 is SGHNT and CDR2 is YYREEE in the germline V gene (reference sequence). V gave up 4 bases and J gave up 1 base, with 14 bases separating them. The CDR3 DNA follows: TGTGCCAGCAGCAGGGGACACCTCGAGAACACTGAAGCTTTCTTT. Amino acids: CASSRGHLENTEAFF.

This clonotype was observed a handful of times. This chain uses TRBV10-1 with TRBJ2-5; 7 nucleotides align to TRBD1. The CDR3 runs to 16 residues. V was clipped by 0 bases and J by 2 bases; unmatched bases: 6. From germline, CDR1 is WNHNN and CDR2 SYGVQD (reference sequence). The CDR3 region has the DNA TGCGCCAGCAGTGAGTCGATGAGGGGGCCTCAAGAGACCCAGTACTTC. Protein sequence: CASSESMRGPQETQYF.

Regarding this clonotype: An end of the junction does not agree with germline; a read error may underlie this. The gene calls are TRBV20-1 and TRBJ1-2; D perhaps matches TRBD1 (6 bases). The CDR3 runs 17 residues. CDR1 is DFQATT, CDR2 SNEGSKA, per germline (reference sequence). DNA for the CDR3: TGCAGTGCTAGAGATCGTGGGGGAGAGGGGGGGATTTATGGCCACACCTTC. This gives the protein CSARDRGGEGGIYGHTF.